This T cell receptor (beta chain) came from a study of cytomegalovirus exposure and HLA in healthy donors (dated by TCRdb to the late 2010s). Regarding the study in general: An earlier analysis of approximately 550 of the donors reported 250 to 350 Gb of sequence data and roughly 110 million unique TCR beta sequences from some 180 million T cells. Both class I and class II loci were covered by HLA typing, at four-digit resolution. In a later genetic analysis, genome-wide SNP genotypes for about three fifths of the 666 donors were used, and that subset was treated as a discovery cohort. Several DR-DQ haplotypes were treated as single units for association and clustering because of strong linkage in the cohort. An early release that covered about 600 HLA-typed donors contained around 300 gigabases of sequencing data and tens of millions of unique TCR sequences. Every repertoire in the discovery cohort had been generated on one and the same sequencing platform. Donor age, sex, ethnicity and CMV serostatus were collected together with the repertoire data. The number of donors typed differed by locus, with about 629-630 for A, B, C, DRB1 and DQB1, around 520 for DQA1, 600 to 610 for DPA1, and over 400 for DPB1. To study patterns of TCR occurrence, a later analysis re-analyzed previously published TCR beta repertoires from several hundred donors and added high-resolution HLA genotyping. Besides the first cohort of roughly 660 subjects, a separate validation cohort made up of 120 different subjects was used. The study combined high-throughput TCR immunosequencing, statistical association of individual TCRs with disease status, and machine learning to predict cytomegalovirus infection status. The study was designed to test whether signatures of past pathogen exposure could be identified by cataloging public T cell receptors. The genetic ancestry cluster associated with self-reported Caucasian donors included around 76% of the roughly 360 genotyped donors. The study profiled the T cell repertoires of approximately 700 subjects by immunosequencing and related them to cytomegalovirus serostatus. Among roughly 370 genotyped donors of the cohort, an average of 235,054 unique TCR beta nucleotide sequences were sequenced per donor, roughly a sixth of them non-productive. Rather than using new phenotypic data, the later analysis identified candidate immune exposures from TCR beta sequences and from how often those sequences occurred across donors. An earlier analysis of fewer than 700 of the donors applied high-throughput TCR beta sequencing to assess whether each TCR beta V gene segment acted as functional or pseudogenic. Study-wide conclusions, independent of this receptor: The 87-base-pair reads could not distinguish some IMGT-functional V segments, including TRBV6-2 and TRBV6-3, so those segments were excluded. Because counts were too low, under 20 rarely observed V segments, including chromosome 9 orphons, were left out of the earlier analysis of a few hundred of the donors. A later analysis found that HLA-associated TCR beta chains were more clonally expanded and had lower generation probabilities than equally common non-associated chains. Because HLA typing was missing for some donors at each locus, association tests included only the typed subset. The only immune exposure information available for the cohort was CMV serostatus. A total of fewer than 200 TCR beta chains were listed by the study as associated with cytomegalovirus. A later genetic analysis reported fewer N-insertions in productive TCRs among donors in an Asian-associated ancestry cluster than the approximately 700-donor mean. When HLA alleles, especially DR and DQ, strongly co-occurred, attributing TCR associations to individual alleles was difficult. A later analysis found that TCR association rates varied across HLA loci, with DRB1 alleles showing the most associated TCRs and HLA-C alleles the fewest. Cytomegalovirus status was reported to be diagnosed by the classifier with high specificity and sensitivity in both the original and validation cohorts. A further reported finding was that TCR beta sequences accurately predicted the HLA-A and HLA-B alleles for most subjects in the first cohort. Three of the identified cytomegalovirus-associated TCR beta chains were confirmed in vitro to be specific for cytomegalovirus antigens. Only TCR beta chains were sequenced in this cohort, and the absence of alpha or paired-chain data limited detectable features. Most CMV-associated TCR beta chains appeared to be HLA-restricted in a later analysis, and the HLA associations seemed to be driven largely by CMV exposure. At a false discovery rate of 0.05, a later analysis linked 15,000 to 20,000 TCR beta sequences to specific HLA alleles. Across donors, most TCR sequences were observed very rarely, whereas some public TCRs were present in many individuals. The presence/absence analyses assumed that sequencing depth was roughly uniform across donors, and that assumption may not be true. A later genetic analysis associated a missense DCLRE1C variant with V-gene and J-gene trimming of TCR beta chains, and an independent cohort replicated the association. The authors suggested that the approach could potentially be extended to other disease states and immunological phenotypes. The sequencing pipeline was judged likely to have produced a cluster of highly shared sequence variants as a technical artifact. Linkage disequilibrium might explain the correlated functional status among segregating V segments, but an unknown experimental factor could not be ruled out. Several of the top co-occurrence clusters appeared to be linked to parvovirus B19, influenza, CMV and Epstein-Barr virus, according to a later analysis. In an earlier analysis of some 550 of the donors, most TCR beta V segments were observed in productive rearrangements about 87% or about 30% of the time, broadly matching IMGT annotations.

Regarding this clone: Which antigen it targets is not known. One base away there is no much larger clone; base qualities are not given.

Library prep was done by the immunoSEQ multiplex PCR assay. A mixture of 60 forward primers for TCR Vbeta segments and 13 reverse primers for TCR Jbeta segments was used in the multiplex PCR. Amplification of the CDR3 region of rearranged TCR beta genes was performed with a multiplex PCR assay on genomic DNA. The amplified TCR beta libraries were sequenced on the Illumina HiSeq System as 87-base-pair reads. On the authors' methods: In a later analysis, about 80 million unique TCR beta chains were counted across the 650 to 750 repertoires, and roughly 10 million of these chains were shared by at least two donors. A nearest-neighbor algorithm error-corrected the raw reads and collapsed the reads into unique sequences, merging closely related sequences to remove PCR and sequencing errors. To assign V, D and J gene segments, CDR3 sequences were aligned to IMGT reference sequences. Each retained sequence needed at least a six-nucleotide match to both a V gene segment and a J gene segment. Rearrangements were called productive when the CDR3 lacked stop codons and stayed in frame with V and J; all others were non-productive. CDR3 was defined according to IMGT convention as the region running from the second conserved V-encoded cysteine to the conserved J-encoded phenylalanine. Sequences without an unambiguous match to a single V gene segment were excluded from the earlier analysis of approximately 560 of the donors. An earlier analysis of 450 to 650 of the donors called V segments functional above 56.7% productive rearrangements and segregating when the between-donor standard deviation exceeded 5%. A statistical classification framework was developed to diagnose cytomegalovirus status using the catalog of TCR beta chain sequences. In a later analysis, TCR nucleotide sequences were compared against IMGT/GENE-DB human TR gene sequences so that V and J genes could be assigned. A later analysis assigned CDR3 sequences and most-parsimonious VDJ recombination scenarios with the TCRdist pipeline. A later analysis defined each TCR beta chain by its CDR3 amino acid sequence plus V-gene family, and excluded reads lacking a unique V-gene family. To address suspected cross-contamination and a sequencing artifact, a later analysis removed approximately 600 highly shared, low-generation-probability nucleotide sequences. For each public chain, a later analysis derived a clonal expansion index from normalized ranks of inferred template counts within each repertoire. A later analysis computed generation probabilities with a VDJ recombination model fitted to out-of-frame rearrangements, and checked the results against IGoR. In a later analysis, hypergeometric tests were used to score TCR-TCR, TCR-HLA and TCR-CMV co-occurrence, with a repertoire-size bias correction applied to TCR pairs. To estimate false discovery rates, a later analysis permuted the HLA or CMV assignments 20 times. A later analysis grouped co-occurring TCRs with DBSCAN, adding TCRdist sequence similarity when clustering within HLA-allele-positive subsets. For co-occurrence clustering, repertoires with fewer than 30,000 or more than 120,000 public chains were excluded, along with four to six repertoires with anomalous nucleotide sharing. In its TCRdb copy, this immuneACCESS table keeps in-frame sequences only and misses some clones. Where compared with another copy, unresolved V genes explain less than half of these, and the others have no known cause. For V, J and clone size, that table is used; D and trimming come from the DNA. The sample table records some 270,000 clones; 85% to 95% of these occur just once. Clones ranked in the top ten supply 1.7% of the sample.

The cohort comprised around 700 healthy bone marrow donors. At the time of sampling, every cohort member was nominally healthy, though immune exposures that went unrecorded were likely present. The donor was CMV seronegative and was included in the group of 352 seronegative cohort members. A peripheral blood sample was provided by each donor, and peripheral blood mononuclear cells were used for TCR beta sequencing. Genomic DNA extraction from the blood cell samples was performed with the Qiagen DNeasy Blood Extraction Kit. The CDR3 holds 14 amino acids from the cysteine to the phenylalanine. CDR3 DNA is the only sequence kept; it has 42 bases, read in frame from the first base. CDR1 and CDR2 are drawn from the germline V gene: SGHRS, YFSETQ. For this chain, trimming is 0 bases at the V end and 6 bases at the J end, and the number of junction bases without a gene match is 1.

The receptor was isolated from a girl aged 2-9 years in good health and CMV-seronegative. Sequenced material: PBMCs. This chain joins TRBV5-1 to TRBJ2-7, and 12 bases in between align with TRBD2. The nucleotide sequence reads as follows: TGCGCCAGCAGCTTGGGACTAGCGGGGGCCGAGCAGTACTTC. Its amino acids are CASSLGLAGAEQYF.